The rows below give T cell receptor beta chains drawn from one sample of a study of T cells in Graves' hyperthyroidism and ophthalmopathy. TCRdb re-derived calls from the multiplex PCR reads in MiXCR, one entry per CDR3 protein. The sample has more than 75,000 distinct CDR3 sequences; around 50% are singletons. The sample consisted of blood. The receptors here all came from a woman in her 40s with Graves' hyperthyroidism. Both conserved end residues are part of each CDR3. D genes are given only for firm matches. Size is omitted from some rows. Given values are once, few, many or a class for expanded clones.

TRBJ2-5,TRBV11-2,17,TRBD2,few,TGTGCCAGCAGCCCGGGCTTCACCTTAGCGGGACAAGAGACCCAGTACTTC,CASSPGFTLAGQETQYF
TRBJ1-5,TRBV7-2,13,NA,many,TGTGCCAGCAGCTTAGGAGGGGGTCTCTACGAGCATTTT,CASSLGGGLYEHF
TRBJ2-2,TRBV29-1,14,TRBD2,once,TGCAGGTTAGCGGGCGTCGCGAACACCGGGGAGCTGTTTTTT,CRLAGVANTGELFF
TRBJ1-5,TRBV10-3,15,NA,once,TGTGCCATCAGTGGAGGACGGGATAGCAATCAGCCCCAGCATTTT,CAISGGRDSNQPQHF
TRBJ2-7,TRBV5-4,13,NA,many,TGTGCCGTCCGGCCCGCCAGGTCCTACGAGCAGTACTTC,CAVRPARSYEQYF
TRBJ2-5,TRBV2,16,TRBD1,once,TGTGCCAGCAGTTTCTGGGGGACAGGGAGCCAAGAGACCCAGTACTTC,CASSFWGTGSQETQYF
TRBJ1-6,TRBV7-9,15,TRBD1,NA,TGTGCCAGCAGGACGACAGGGGGTGGTAATTCACCCCTCCACTTT,CASRTTGGGNSPLHF
TRBJ1-2,TRBV27,14,NA,few,TGTGCCAGCAGTTTACTGCCCAGTTTCAGTGGCTACACCTTC,CASSLLPSFSGYTF
TRBJ2-7,TRBV15,13,NA,NA,TGTGCCACCAGCAGTTTAGCAGCCTACGAGCAGTACTTC,CATSSLAAYEQYF
TRBJ1-1,TRBV7-8,17,TRBD1,NA,TGTGCCAGCAGCTTAGGGGACAGCCTTGTAAAGAACACTGAAGCTTTCTTT,CASSLGDSLVKNTEAFF
TRBJ2-7,TRBV2,14,NA,many,TGTGCCAGCAGTGAGAGGCTAGCCGGATTAGAGCAGTACTTC,CASSERLAGLEQYF
TRBJ1-2,TRBV7-9,14,NA,NA,TGTGCCAGCAGCTTAGATGGGACGTCCCGAGGCTACACCTTC,CASSLDGTSRGYTF
TRBJ2-7,TRBV7-8,15,NA,many,TGTGCCAGCAGCTTAGGGGCTAGCTCCACCTACGAGCAGTACTTC,CASSLGASSTYEQYF
TRBJ1-1,TRBV7-9,14,NA,many,TGTGCCAGCAGCTTAGCGTTTCGGAATTCAGAAGCTTTCTTT,CASSLAFRNSEAFF
TRBJ2-2,TRBV10-1,15,NA,many,TGCGCCAGCAGTGAGTCGAAATGGAACACCGGGGAGCTGTTTTTT,CASSESKWNTGELFF
TRBJ2-2,TRBV19,18,TRBD2,NA,TGTGCCAGTAGTGTCGAGACTAGCATCCGTGCTGGGACCGGGGAGCTGTTTTTT,CASSVETSIRAGTGELFF
TRBJ1-2,TRBV15,14,NA,NA,TGTGCCACCAGCAGGAGGACGGGGATCTATGGCTACACCTTC,CATSRRTGIYGYTF
TRBJ1-1,TRBV7-9,15,TRBD1,NA,TGTGCCAGCAGCTTAGGGGACAGGGGGAACACTGAAGCTTTCTTT,CASSLGDRGNTEAFF
TRBJ1-2,TRBV4-1,16,NA,many,TGCGCCAGCAGCCAAGGCCGCCCGGAGCTGGGTGAAGGCTACACCTTC,CASSQGRPELGEGYTF
TRBJ2-7,TRBV24-1,15,TRBD1,NA,TGTGCCACGCGAAACGCGAGGACAGGGGATCACGAGCAGTACTTC,CATRNARTGDHEQYF
TRBJ2-7,TRBV15,14,NA,few,TGTGCCACCCGCCGTGGCGGGGCAACCTACGAGCAGTACTTC,CATRRGGATYEQYF
TRBJ1-1,TRBV7-2,14,NA,many,TGTGCCAGCAGCCCCCATGGCCTGAGCGCTGAAGCTTTCTTT,CASSPHGLSAEAFF
TRBJ2-7,TRBV10-3,16,TRBD2,many,TGTGCCATCAGTGAGTCGATTTCTAGCGGGAGTTCCGAGCAGTACTTC,CAISESISSGSSEQYF
TRBJ2-5,TRBV7-2,16,NA,many,TGTGCCAGCAGTCCCCAGGTGGGAGCGTACCAAGAGACCCAGTACTTC,CASSPQVGAYQETQYF
TRBJ1-3,TRBV7-2,16,TRBD1,many,TGTGCCAGCAGCAAAGGACAGGCCACCTCTGGAAACACCATATATTTT,CASSKGQATSGNTIYF
TRBJ2-2,TRBV15,16,TRBD1,NA,TGTGCCGCCAGCGGGCAGGGACAGGGACCCACCGGGGAGCTGTTTTTT,CAASGQGQGPTGELFF
TRBJ2-7,TRBV12-3/TRBV12-4,15,TRBD1,many,TGTGCCAGCAGTGTTAAACAGGGGGGACCAAACGAGCAGTACTTC,CASSVKQGGPNEQYF
TRBJ2-7,TRBV29-1,16,TRBD1,NA,TGCAGCGTTGTTCCTGGGACAGGGCCATCGACCTACGAGCAGTACTTC,CSVVPGTGPSTYEQYF
TRBJ1-5,TRBV6-6,15,NA,NA,TGTGCCAGCACCCCGGGGCTCCTGAGCAATCAGCCCCAGCATTTT,CASTPGLLSNQPQHF
TRBJ2-7,TRBV20-1,15,TRBD2,many,TGCAGTGCTAGAGGCCAACTAGCGGGAGGGAACGAGCAGTACTTC,CSARGQLAGGNEQYF
TRBJ1-2,TRBV4-1,12,NA,once,TGTGCCAGCAGCTGGGGGCTCGATGGCTACACCTTC,CASSWGLDGYTF
TRBJ1-3,TRBV10-3,10,NA,NA,TGTGCCATCAAGGATAACACCATATATTTT,CAIKDNTIYF
TRBJ1-1,TRBV12-3/TRBV12-4,14,NA,NA,TGTGCCAGCAGTTCCGGGACGCGGTACACTGAAGCTTTCTTT,CASSSGTRYTEAFF